Ten or more counts support the clone carrying this TCR beta chain. Its antigen is still unknown. The sample originates from a study of T-cell reconstitution after alpha-beta-depleted transplantation in children. Study results and limitations: Reported findings indicate that, about two months after transplant, alpha-beta T cells came from several hundred expanded clones, which were derived from non-depleted graft cells.

Preparation of the TCRbeta library used unique molecular identifiers. TCRdb re-called the PCR reads through MiXCR, storing one row per CDR3 protein. Here the sample spans approximately 30,000 distinct CDR3 sequences, more than 6% being singletons. The germline gives CDR1 SGHTA, CDR2 FQGNSA. This CDR3 has 13 amino acids. The V end lost 3 bases, the J end lost 7 bases, and 12 bases lay between the germline ends. This TCR came from a child less than two years old who had a stem cell transplant for acute myeloid leukemia, so the T cells may come from the graft donor. The chain is built from TRBV7-2 and TRBJ1-1, with D unresolved. This material consisted of peripheral blood, taken 60 days after TCRalphabeta/CD19-depleted stem cell transplant. CDR3 in amino acids: CASSFIFDNEAFF. For the CDR3, the DNA is TGTGCCAGCAGCTTCATTTTTGATAATGAAGCTTTCTTT.